The 10 T cell receptor beta chains given below trace back to one sample, sequenced in a study of blood T cell repertoires in COVID-19. This table comes from immunoSEQ multiplex PCR, and its TCRdb copy is limited to in-frame clones, with some not included. The table has about 180,000 clones, roughly 84% seen once. The sequenced sample consisted of peripheral blood. These receptors were obtained from a person aged 65-85 years with COVID-19, enrolled during active disease.

The CDR3 loop reads CASSYFEGTEAFF. CDR3 DNA: TGTGCCAGCAGTTATTTCGAGGGCACTGAAGCTTTCTTT. The chain employs TRBV6-6 and TRBJ1-1; unclear D gene. CDR3 length equals 13 residues. Trimming stripped 3 bases from V and 4 bases from J, with 9 bases between. The V gene's germline CDR1 is MNHNY and CDR2 SVGAGI (reference sequence).

This clone turned up a few times. This chain uses TRBV4-1 with TRBJ1-3, with TRBD1 identical over 7 bases. J gave up 0 bases and V 4 bases, and 3 bases lay outside the gene matches. CDR3 length equals 15 residues. Germline CDR1 reads MGHRA; CDR2 reads YSYEKL. The CDR3 reads CASSPRQGSGNTIYF. Here the CDR3 DNA reads TGCGCCAGCAGCCCCAGACAGGGCTCTGGAAACACCATATATTTT.

The chain carries TRBV11-2 and TRBJ1-1; D is unresolved. This CDR3 has 12 amino acids. V lost 8 bases to trimming and J lost 4 bases, with 11 bases between them. Germline V gives CDR1 SGHAT, CDR2 FQNNGV. For the CDR3, the DNA is TGTGCCAGCCAGGAGGCGGCCACTGAAGCTTTCTTT. Translation gives CASQEAATEAFF.

This rearrangement joins TRBV6-1 to TRBJ2-6, with D unclear. V shed 1 base and J shed 0 bases, with 4 bases lying between them. The CDR3 length is 15 residues. The germline V gene has CDR1 MNHNS and CDR2 SASEGT. Here the CDR3 DNA reads TGTGCCAGCAGTGAAGTCTCCTCTGGGGCCAACGTCCTGACTTTC. This translates into CASSEVSSGANVLTF.

V usage is TRBV10-3 and J usage is TRBJ2-5, with TRBD2 identical over 11 bases. The germline V gene has CDR1 ENHRY and CDR2 SYGVKD. The CDR3 is 13 residues long. With V trimmed by 10 bases and J by 2 bases, 3 bases remained unmatched. The chain's CDR3 is CATTSGGQETQYF. In DNA, the CDR3 is TGTGCCACAACTAGCGGGGGTCAAGAGACCCAGTACTTC.

This clone was detected only once. The chain couples TRBV2 to TRBJ2-5; 9 bases map to TRBD1. CDR3 length: 15 amino acids. J lost 2 bases, V lost 9 bases, and 10 bases had no gene match. Germline-derived CDR1 and CDR2 are SNHLY and FYNNEI. The CDR3 nucleotides read TGTGCCAGGGGAGGGACCGGGACAGGGCAAGAGACCCAGTACTTC. Protein sequence: CARGGTGTGQETQYF.

The chain is built from TRBV19 and TRBJ1-5; D might be TRBD1 (6 bases). V was shortened by 10 bases and J by 8 bases, with 21 bases between the two germline ends. The CDR3 is 14 residues long. Per the germline V gene, CDR1 is LNHDA and CDR2 is SQIVND (reference sequence). In DNA, the CDR3 is TGTGCCACGAAAACAACAGGGATGGGAGAGCCCCAGCATTTT. Translation: CATKTTGMGEPQHF.

The rearrangement uses TRBV5-4 and TRBJ1-2; no reliable D call. Germline CDR1 and CDR2: SGHNT and YYREEE (reference sequence). V was trimmed by 1 base and J by 5 bases, leaving 6 bases between them. This CDR3 has 12 residues. The CDR3 nucleotides read TGTGCCAGCAGCTTGCCAAATTATGGCTACACCTTC. Its protein is CASSLPNYGYTF.

J is TRBJ1-6 and V is TRBV7-9; perhaps TRBD1 as D (6 bases). V shed 5 bases and J shed 9 bases, with 14 bases lying between them. There are 14 residues in the CDR3. Germline CDR1 SEHNR, CDR2 FQNEAQ (reference sequence). The DNA of the CDR3 is TGTGCCAGCAGCCTCCGACAGGTCGGTTCACCCCTCCACTTT. As protein: CASSLRQVGSPLHF.

The chain recombines TRBV5-4 with TRBJ2-5, with 11 bases fitting TRBD2. Looked up from germline, CDR1 is SGHNT and CDR2 is YYREEE (reference sequence). This CDR3 has 17 amino acids. V shed 4 bases and J 2 bases; nucleotides not matched to a gene: 10. CDR3: CASSPGGLAGRQETQYF. CDR3 DNA sequence: TGTGCCAGCAGCCCGGGCGGACTAGCGGGTAGGCAAGAGACCCAGTACTTC.